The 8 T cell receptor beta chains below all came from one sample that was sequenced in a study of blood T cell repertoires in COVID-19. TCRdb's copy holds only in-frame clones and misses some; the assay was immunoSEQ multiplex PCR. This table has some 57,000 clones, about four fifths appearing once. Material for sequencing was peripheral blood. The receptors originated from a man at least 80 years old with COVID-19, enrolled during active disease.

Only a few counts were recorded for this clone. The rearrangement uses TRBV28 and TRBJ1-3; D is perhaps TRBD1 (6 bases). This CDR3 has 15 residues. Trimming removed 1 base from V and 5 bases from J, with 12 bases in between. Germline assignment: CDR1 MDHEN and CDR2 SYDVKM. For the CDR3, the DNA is TGTGCCAGCAGTTTATCGGCACAGGGAAGAAACACCATATATTTT. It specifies CASSLSAQGRNTIYF.

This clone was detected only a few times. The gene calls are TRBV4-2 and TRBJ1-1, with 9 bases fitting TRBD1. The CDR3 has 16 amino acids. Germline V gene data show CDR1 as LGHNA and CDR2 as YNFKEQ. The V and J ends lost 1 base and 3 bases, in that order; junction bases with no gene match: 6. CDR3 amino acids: CASSQAGDRVDTEAFF. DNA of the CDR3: TGTGCCAGCAGCCAAGCGGGGGACAGGGTCGACACTGAAGCTTTCTTT.

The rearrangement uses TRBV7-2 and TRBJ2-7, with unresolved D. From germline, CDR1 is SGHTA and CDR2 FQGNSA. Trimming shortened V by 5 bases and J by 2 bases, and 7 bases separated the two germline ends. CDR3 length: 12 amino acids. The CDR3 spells CASSQATYEQYF. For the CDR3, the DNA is TGTGCCAGCAGCCAGGCTACCTACGAGCAGTACTTC.

CDR3 nucleotides: TGTGCTAGTGGTTTAGGGGATAGTCGCTCGGATGAGCAGTTCTTC. Its protein is CASGLGDSRSDEQFF. V and J are TRBV12-5 and TRBJ2-1; tentative D call: TRBD1 (5 bases). The CDR3 covers 15 residues. Trimming pared 3 bases from V and 8 bases from J, leaving 17 bases between. The germline gives CDR1 LGHNT, CDR2 FRNRAP.

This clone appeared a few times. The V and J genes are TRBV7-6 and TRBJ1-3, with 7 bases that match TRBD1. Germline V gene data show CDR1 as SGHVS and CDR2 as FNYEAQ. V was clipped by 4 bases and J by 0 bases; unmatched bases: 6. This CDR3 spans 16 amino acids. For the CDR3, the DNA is TGTGCCAGCAGCTCTGGACAGGCCATCTCTGGAAACACCATATATTTT. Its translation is CASSSGQAISGNTIYF.

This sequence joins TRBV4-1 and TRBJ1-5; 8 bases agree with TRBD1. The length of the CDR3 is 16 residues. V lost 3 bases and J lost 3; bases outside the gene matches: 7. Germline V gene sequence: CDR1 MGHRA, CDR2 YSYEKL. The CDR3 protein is CASSHPDRGPNQPQHF. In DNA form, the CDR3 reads TGCGCCAGCAGCCATCCCGACAGGGGCCCCAATCAGCCCCAGCATTTT.

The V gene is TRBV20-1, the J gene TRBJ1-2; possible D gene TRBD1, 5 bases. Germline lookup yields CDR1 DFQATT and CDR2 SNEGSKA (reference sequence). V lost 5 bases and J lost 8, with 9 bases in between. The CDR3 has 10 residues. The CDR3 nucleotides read TGCAGTGCTGGGGAGGGGGGCTACACCTTC. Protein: CSAGEGGYTF.

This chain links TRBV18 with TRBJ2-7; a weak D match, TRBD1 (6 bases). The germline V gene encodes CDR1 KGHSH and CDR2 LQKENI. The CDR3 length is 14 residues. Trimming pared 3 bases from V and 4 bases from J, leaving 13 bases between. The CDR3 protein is CASSPRQVLYEQYF. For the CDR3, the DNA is TGTGCCAGCTCACCCCGACAGGTTTTATACGAGCAGTACTTC.